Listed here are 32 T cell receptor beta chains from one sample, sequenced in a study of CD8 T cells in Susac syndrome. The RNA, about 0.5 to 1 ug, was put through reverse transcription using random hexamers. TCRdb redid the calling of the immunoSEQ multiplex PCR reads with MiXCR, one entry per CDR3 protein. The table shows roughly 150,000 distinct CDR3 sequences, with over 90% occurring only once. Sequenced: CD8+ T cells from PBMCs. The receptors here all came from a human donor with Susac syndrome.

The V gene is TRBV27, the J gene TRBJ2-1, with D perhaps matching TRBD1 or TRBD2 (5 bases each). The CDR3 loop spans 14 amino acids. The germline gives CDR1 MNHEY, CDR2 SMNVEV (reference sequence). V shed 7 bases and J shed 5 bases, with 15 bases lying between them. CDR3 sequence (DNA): TGTGCCAGCATGGGGGATCACCTGAACAATGAGCAGTTCTTC. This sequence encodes CASMGDHLNNEQFF.

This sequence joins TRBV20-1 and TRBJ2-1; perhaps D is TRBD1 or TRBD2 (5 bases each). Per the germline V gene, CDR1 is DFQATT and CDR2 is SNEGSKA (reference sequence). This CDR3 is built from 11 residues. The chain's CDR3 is CSDLRGNEQFF. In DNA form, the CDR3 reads TGCAGCGACTTGAGGGGAAATGAGCAGTTCTTC.

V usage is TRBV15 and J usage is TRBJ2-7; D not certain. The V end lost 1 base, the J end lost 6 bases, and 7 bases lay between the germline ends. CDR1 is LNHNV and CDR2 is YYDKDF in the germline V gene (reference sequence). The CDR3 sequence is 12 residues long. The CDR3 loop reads CATSRGGSEQYF. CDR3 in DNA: TGTGCCACCAGCAGAGGGGGATCCGAGCAGTACTTC.

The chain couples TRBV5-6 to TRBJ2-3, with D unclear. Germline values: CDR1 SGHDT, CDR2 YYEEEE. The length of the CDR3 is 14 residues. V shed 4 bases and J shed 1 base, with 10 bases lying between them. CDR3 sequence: CASSDGVRTDTQYF. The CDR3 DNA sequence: TGTGCCAGCAGCGACGGAGTTCGCACAGATACGCAGTATTTT. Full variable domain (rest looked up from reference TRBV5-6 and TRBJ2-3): DAGVTQSPTHLIKTRGQQVTLRCSPKSGHDTVSWYQQALGQGPQFIFQYYEEEERQRGNFPDRFSGHQFPNYSSELNVNALLLGDSALYLCASSDGVRTDTQYFGPGTRLTVL.

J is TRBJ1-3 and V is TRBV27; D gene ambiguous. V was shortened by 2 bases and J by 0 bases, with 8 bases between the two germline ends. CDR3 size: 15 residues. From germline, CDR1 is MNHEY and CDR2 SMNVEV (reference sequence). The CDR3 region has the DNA TGTGCCAGCAGTTTAAAGGGTAGCTCTGGAAACACCATATATTTT. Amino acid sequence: CASSLKGSSGNTIYF.

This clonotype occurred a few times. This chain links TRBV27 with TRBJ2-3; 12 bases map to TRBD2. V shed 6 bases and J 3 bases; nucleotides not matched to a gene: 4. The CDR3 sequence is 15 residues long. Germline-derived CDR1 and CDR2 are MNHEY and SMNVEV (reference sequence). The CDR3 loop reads CASSSTSGSTDTQYF. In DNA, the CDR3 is TGTGCCAGCAGCTCGACTAGCGGGAGTACAGATACGCAGTATTTT.

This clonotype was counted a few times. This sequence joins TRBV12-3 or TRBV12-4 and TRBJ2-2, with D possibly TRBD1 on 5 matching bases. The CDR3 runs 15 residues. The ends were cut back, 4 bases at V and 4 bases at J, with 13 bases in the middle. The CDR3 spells CASSYPAGLTGELFF. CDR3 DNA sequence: TGTGCCAGCAGTTACCCTGCAGGGCTCACCGGGGAGCTGTTTTTT.

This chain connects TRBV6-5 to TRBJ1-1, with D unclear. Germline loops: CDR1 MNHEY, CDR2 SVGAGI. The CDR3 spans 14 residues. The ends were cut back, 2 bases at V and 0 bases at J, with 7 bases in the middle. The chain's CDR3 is CASSYAALNTEAFF. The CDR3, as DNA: TGTGCCAGCAGTTACGCGGCCCTGAACACTGAAGCTTTCTTT.

CDR3 DNA: TGTGCCAGCAGTGACCCTAGCGGGAGCTGGACAGAGACCCAGTACTTC. Protein product: CASSDPSGSWTETQYF. V and J are TRBV2 and TRBJ2-5; TRBD2 matches 10 bases. CDR1 SNHLY and CDR2 FYNNEI come from the germline V gene. This CDR3 spans 16 amino acids. With 3 bases clipped from V and 4 bases from J, the junction kept 8 bases outside the gene matches.

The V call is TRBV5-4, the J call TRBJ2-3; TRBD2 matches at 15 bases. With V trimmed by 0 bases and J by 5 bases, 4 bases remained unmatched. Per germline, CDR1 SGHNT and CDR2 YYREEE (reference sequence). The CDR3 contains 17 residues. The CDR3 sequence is CASSLGTSGRARDTQYF. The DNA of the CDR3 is TGTGCCAGCAGCTTGGGGACTAGCGGGAGGGCCAGAGATACGCAGTATTTT.

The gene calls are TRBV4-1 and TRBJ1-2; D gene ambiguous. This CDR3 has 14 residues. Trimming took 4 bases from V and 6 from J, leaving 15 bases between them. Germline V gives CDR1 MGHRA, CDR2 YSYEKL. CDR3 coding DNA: TGCGCCAGCAGCCCCCCCGGATTAGAAGATGGCTACACCTTC. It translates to CASSPPGLEDGYTF.

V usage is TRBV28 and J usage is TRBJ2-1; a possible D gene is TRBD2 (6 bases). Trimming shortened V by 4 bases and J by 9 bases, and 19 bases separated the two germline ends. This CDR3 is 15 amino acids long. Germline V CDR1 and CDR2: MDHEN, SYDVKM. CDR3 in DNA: TGTGCCAGCAGTTGGGAGGTGGGGCCTCGGGGTGAGCAGTTCTTC. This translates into CASSWEVGPRGEQFF.

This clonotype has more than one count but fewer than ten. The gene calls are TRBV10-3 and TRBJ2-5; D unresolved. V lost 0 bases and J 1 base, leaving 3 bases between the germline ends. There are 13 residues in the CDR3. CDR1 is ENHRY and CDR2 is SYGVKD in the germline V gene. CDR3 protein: CAISESVQETQYF. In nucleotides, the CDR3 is TGTGCCATCAGTGAGTCCGTCCAAGAGACCCAGTACTTC.

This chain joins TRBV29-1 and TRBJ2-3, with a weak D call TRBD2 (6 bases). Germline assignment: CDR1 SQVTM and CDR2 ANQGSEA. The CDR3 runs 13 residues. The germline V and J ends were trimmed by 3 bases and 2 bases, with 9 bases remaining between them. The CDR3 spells CSVDAGYTDTQYF. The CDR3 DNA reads TGCAGCGTTGATGCGGGATACACAGATACGCAGTATTTT.

In DNA, the CDR3 is TGCAGTGCTAGAGGACTAAGCTACACAGATACGCAGTATTTT. It encodes CSARGLSYTDTQYF. The chain uses TRBV20-1 and TRBJ2-3; tentative D call: TRBD2 (5 bases). The CDR3 is made up of 14 amino acids. Germline CDR1 is DFQATT and CDR2 is SNEGSKA (reference sequence). Trimming cost V 1 base and J 2 bases, with 10 bases left between them.

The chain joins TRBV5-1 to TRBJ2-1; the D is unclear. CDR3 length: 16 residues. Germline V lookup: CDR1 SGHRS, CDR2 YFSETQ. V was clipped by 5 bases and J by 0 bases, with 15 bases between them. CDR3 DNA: TGCGCCAGCAGTTCCGACCACCCGAGCTCCTACAATGAGCAGTTCTTC. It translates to CASSSDHPSSYNEQFF.

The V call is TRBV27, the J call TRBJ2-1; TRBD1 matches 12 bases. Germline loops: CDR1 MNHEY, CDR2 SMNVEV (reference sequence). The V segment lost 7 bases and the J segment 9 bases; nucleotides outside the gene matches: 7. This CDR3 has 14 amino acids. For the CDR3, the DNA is TGTGCCAGCAAACCGGGACAGGGGGCGGTTGAGCAGTTCTTC. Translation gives CASKPGQGAVEQFF.

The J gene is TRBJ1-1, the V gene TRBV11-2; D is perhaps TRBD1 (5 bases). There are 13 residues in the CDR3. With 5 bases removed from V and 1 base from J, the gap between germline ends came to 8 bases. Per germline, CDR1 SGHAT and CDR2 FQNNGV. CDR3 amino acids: CASSPGTNTEAFF. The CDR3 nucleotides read TGTGCCAGCAGCCCCGGGACGAACACTGAAGCTTTCTTT.

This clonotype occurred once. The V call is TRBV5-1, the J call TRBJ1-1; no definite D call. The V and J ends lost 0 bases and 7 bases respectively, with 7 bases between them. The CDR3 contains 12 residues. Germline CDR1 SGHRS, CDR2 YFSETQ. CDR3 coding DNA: TGCGCCAGCAGCTTGGATGGAGTTGAAGCTTTCTTT. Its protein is CASSLDGVEAFF.

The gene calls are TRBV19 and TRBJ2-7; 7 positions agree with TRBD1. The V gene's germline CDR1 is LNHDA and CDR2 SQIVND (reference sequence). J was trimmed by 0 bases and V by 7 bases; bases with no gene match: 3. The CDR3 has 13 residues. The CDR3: CASMGQSSYEQYF. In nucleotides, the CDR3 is TGTGCCAGTATGGGACAGAGCTCCTACGAGCAGTACTTC.

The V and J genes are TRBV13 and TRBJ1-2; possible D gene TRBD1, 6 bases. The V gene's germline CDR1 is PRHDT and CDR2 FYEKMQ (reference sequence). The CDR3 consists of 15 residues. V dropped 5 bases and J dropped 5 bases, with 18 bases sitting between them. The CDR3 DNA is TGTGCCAGCAGCCCCGGTGGGGGGGGCGCTTATGGCTACACCTTC. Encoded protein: CASSPGGGGAYGYTF.

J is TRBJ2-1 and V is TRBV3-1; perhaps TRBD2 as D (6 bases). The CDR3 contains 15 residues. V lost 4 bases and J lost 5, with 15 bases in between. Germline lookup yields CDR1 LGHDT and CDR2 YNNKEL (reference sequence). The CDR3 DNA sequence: TGTGCCAGCAGCCGCCTGGCTAGCGCCCACAATGAGCAGTTCTTC. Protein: CASSRLASAHNEQFF.

The CDR3 DNA sequence: TGTGCCACCAGCAGAGCCGGGGAGGTTGGCTACACCTTC. Translating it yields CATSRAGEVGYTF. The V and J genes are TRBV15 and TRBJ1-2, with D unresolved. This CDR3 has 13 residues. In germline, CDR1 is LNHNV, CDR2 YYDKDF (reference sequence). The germline V and J ends were trimmed by 1 base and 7 bases, with 10 bases remaining between them.

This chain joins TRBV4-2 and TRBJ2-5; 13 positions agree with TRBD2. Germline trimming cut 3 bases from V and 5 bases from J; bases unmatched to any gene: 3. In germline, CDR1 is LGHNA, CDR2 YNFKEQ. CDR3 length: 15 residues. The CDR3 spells CASSHGLAGVETQYF. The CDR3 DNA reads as TGTGCCAGCAGCCATGGACTAGCGGGAGTGGAGACCCAGTACTTC.

The CDR3 here is CASSLVKESYEQYF. The CDR3 nucleotides read TGTGCCAGCAGTTTAGTGAAAGAGTCCTACGAGCAGTACTTC. V usage is TRBV27 and J usage is TRBJ2-7; D is unclear. The V gene's germline CDR1 is MNHEY and CDR2 SMNVEV (reference sequence). CDR3 length equals 14 residues. V was pared by 2 bases and J by 1 base, with 9 bases between.

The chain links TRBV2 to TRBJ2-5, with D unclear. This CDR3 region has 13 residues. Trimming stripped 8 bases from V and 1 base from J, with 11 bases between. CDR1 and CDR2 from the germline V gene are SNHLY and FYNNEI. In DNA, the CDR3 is TGTGCCAGCTGTGGACGGATCCAAGAGACCCAGTACTTC. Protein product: CASCGRIQETQYF.

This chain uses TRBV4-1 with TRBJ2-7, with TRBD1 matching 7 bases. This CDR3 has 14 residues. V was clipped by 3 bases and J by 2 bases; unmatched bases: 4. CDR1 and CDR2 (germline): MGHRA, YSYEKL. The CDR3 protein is CASSQGRGTYEQYF. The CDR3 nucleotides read TGCGCCAGCAGCCAGGGCAGGGGGACCTACGAGCAGTACTTC.

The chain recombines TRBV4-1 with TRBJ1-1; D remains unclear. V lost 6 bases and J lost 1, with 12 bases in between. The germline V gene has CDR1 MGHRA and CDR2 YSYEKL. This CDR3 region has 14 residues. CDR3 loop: CASSVGQENTEAFF. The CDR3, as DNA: TGCGCCAGCAGTGTAGGGCAGGAGAACACTGAAGCTTTCTTT.

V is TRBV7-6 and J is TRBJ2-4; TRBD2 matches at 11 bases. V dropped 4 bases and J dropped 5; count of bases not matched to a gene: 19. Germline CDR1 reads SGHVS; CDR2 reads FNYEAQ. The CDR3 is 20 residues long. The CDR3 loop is CASSSLPLGGTSGDENIQYF. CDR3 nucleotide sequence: TGTGCCAGCAGCTCCCTCCCCCTCGGCGGGACTAGCGGAGACGAAAACATTCAGTACTTC. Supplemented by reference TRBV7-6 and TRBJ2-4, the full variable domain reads GAGVSQSPRYKVTKRGQDVALRCDPISGHVSLYWYRQALGQGPEFLTYFNYEAQQDKSGLPNDRFSAERPEGSISTLTIQRTEQRDSAMYRCASSSLPLGGTSGDENIQYFGAGTRLSVL.

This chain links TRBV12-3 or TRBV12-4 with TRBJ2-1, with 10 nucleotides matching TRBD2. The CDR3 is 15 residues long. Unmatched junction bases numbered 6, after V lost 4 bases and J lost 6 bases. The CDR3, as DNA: TGTGCCAGCAGTTCCCTAGCGGGAGATGGCAATGAGCAGTTCTTC. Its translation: CASSSLAGDGNEQFF.

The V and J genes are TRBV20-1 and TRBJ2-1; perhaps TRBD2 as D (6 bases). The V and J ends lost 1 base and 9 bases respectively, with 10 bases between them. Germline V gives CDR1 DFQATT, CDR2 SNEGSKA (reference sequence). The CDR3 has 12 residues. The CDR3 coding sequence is TGCAGTGCTAGAGGGGAGGCGGGTGAGCAGTTCTTC. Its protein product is CSARGEAGEQFF.

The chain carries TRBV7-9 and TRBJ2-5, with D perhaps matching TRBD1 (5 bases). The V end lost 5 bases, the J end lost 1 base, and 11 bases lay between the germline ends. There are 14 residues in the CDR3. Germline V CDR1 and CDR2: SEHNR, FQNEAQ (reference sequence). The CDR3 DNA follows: TGTGCCAGCAGCCACCCGGACACCCAAGAGACCCAGTACTTC. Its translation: CASSHPDTQETQYF.